This T cell receptor beta chain was observed in a study of cytomegalovirus exposure and HLA in healthy donors. Study-wide results and caveats: Reported findings show TCR beta sequences accurately forecast HLA-A and HLA-B alleles in most subjects. The authors later found most CMV-associated TCR beta chains appeared HLA-restricted. Among TCR beta chains, those listed as cytomegalovirus-associated numbered about 160. For TCR beta chains, V- and J-gene trimming was later linked to a missense DCLRE1C variant.

A multiplex PCR was run with 60 Vbeta primers and 13 Jbeta primers. The repertoire was sequenced with immunoSEQ multiplex PCR; TCRdb's copy has only in-frame clones and lacks some. The sample includes some 110,000 clones, roughly 80% of them seen just once. The V and J ends lost 8 bases and 3 bases, in that order; junction bases with no gene match: 10. From germline, CDR1 is MDHEN and CDR2 SYDVKM. This CDR3 has 14 amino acids. Points on this clone: The antigen is not known.

This sequence joins TRBV28 and TRBJ2-7; 7 nucleotides agree with TRBD2. This sequence was found in a woman in her 40s in good health and CMV-seropositive. The material sequenced was PBMCs. In DNA form, the CDR3 reads TGTGCCAGCGGAGTACGGACTAGTATCTACGAGCAGTACTTC. Translation gives CASGVRTSIYEQYF.